This T cell receptor beta chain originates from a study of T-cell reconstitution after alpha-beta-depleted transplantation in children. The TCRbeta library incorporated unique molecular identifiers. Using its own MiXCR run on the PCR reads, TCRdb lists one record per CDR3 protein. The sample includes about 72,000 distinct CDR3 sequences, around 6.6% of them seen just once. CDR1 and CDR2 from the germline V gene are SGHAT and FQDESV (reference sequence). Trimming shortened V by 6 bases and J by 4 bases, and 7 bases separated the two germline ends. The CDR3 runs 12 residues. The material was PBMCs from the stem cell graft donor, obtained from the stem cell graft. The J gene is TRBJ1-5, the V gene TRBV11-1; D remains ambiguous. This TCR came from a human donor who donated a stem cell graft to a child with acute lymphoblastic leukemia. This CDR3 reads CASSLMNQPQHF. DNA for the CDR3: TGTGCCAGCAGTCTGATGAATCAGCCCCAGCATTTT.